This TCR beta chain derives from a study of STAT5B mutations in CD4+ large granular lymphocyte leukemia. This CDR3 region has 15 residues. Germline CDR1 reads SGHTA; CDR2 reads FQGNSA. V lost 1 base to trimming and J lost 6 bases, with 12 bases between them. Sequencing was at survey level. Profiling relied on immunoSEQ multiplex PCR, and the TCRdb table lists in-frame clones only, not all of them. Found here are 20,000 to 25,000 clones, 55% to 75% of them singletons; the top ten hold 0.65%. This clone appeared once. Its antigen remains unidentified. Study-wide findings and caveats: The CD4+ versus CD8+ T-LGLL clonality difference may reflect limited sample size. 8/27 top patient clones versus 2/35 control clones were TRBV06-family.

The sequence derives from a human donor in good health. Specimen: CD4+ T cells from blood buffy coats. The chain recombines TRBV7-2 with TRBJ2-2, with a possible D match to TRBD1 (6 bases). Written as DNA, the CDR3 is TGTGCCAGCAGCTTAGTCCAGGGGTTAGCCGGGGAGCTGTTTTTT. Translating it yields CASSLVQGLAGELFF.